The 8 T cell receptor beta chains listed next were all sequenced from one sample in a study of T cell responses to AZD1222 COVID-19 vaccine. TCRdb's copy holds only in-frame clones and misses some; the assay was immunoSEQ multiplex PCR. The sample lists roughly 150,000 clones; roughly 92% were seen once. The sample here was peripheral blood, taken on day 0 of AZD1222 vaccination. These receptors were collected from an adult in good health.

As DNA, the CDR3 is TGTGCCAGTACAATCGGTAAACAGCCCCAGCATTTT. This encodes CASTIGKQPQHF. This chain connects TRBV12-3 or TRBV12-4 to TRBJ1-5; no definite D call. Trimming removed 9 bases from V and 7 bases from J, with 13 bases in between. The CDR3 consists of 12 residues.

Details on this clone: Distinct nucleotide sequences in the sample also encode this CDR3. J is TRBJ2-7 and V is TRBV9; D call uncertain. This CDR3 contains 13 residues. Germline V gene sequence: CDR1 SGDLS, CDR2 YYNGEE. V was trimmed by 0 bases and J by 3 bases, leaving 7 bases between them. DNA of the CDR3: TGTGCCAGCAGCGTAGGGGGAAGCTACGAGCAGTACTTC. It is translated as CASSVGGSYEQYF.

V usage is TRBV24-1 and J usage is TRBJ2-2, with 11 bases aligning to TRBD2. With 4 bases clipped from V and 0 bases from J, the junction kept 6 bases outside the gene matches. The germline V gene encodes CDR1 KGHDR and CDR2 SFDVKD. CDR3 length: 18 residues. The chain's CDR3 is CATSDPLAGGPNTGELFF. The CDR3 nucleotides read TGTGCCACCAGTGACCCCTTAGCGGGAGGGCCGAACACCGGGGAGCTGTTTTTT.

The CDR3 sequence: CASSPPSDLKNIQYF. The CDR3 coding sequence is TGTGCCAGCTCACCACCATCGGACTTGAAAAACATTCAGTACTTC. This chain uses TRBV18 with TRBJ2-4, with a weak D call TRBD2 (5 bases). Germline values: CDR1 KGHSH, CDR2 LQKENI. The CDR3 extends over 15 amino acids. V lost 0 bases and J lost 4, with 10 bases in between.

This clone has more than one count but fewer than ten. This chain joins TRBV7-2 and TRBJ2-1, with TRBD1 as a possible D gene (6 bases). The CDR3 is 14 amino acids. V lost 5 bases and J lost 7, with 15 bases in between. CDR1 and CDR2 from the germline V gene are SGHTA and FQGNSA. This CDR3 reads CASSQDSMRNEQFF. The CDR3 DNA sequence: TGTGCCAGCAGCCAGGACAGCATGAGGAATGAGCAGTTCTTC.

CDR3 DNA sequence: TGTGCCAGCAGCGAACTAGGAGACAGAGCCAAAAACATTCAGTACTTC. Translated, it gives CASSELGDRAKNIQYF. The J gene is TRBJ2-4, the V gene TRBV5-6; D is perhaps TRBD1 or TRBD2 (5 bases each). Per germline, CDR1 SGHDT and CDR2 YYEEEE. The CDR3 loop spans 16 amino acids. With 4 bases removed from V and 0 bases from J, the gap between germline ends came to 14 bases.

The gene calls are TRBV4-2 and TRBJ1-1; possible D gene TRBD1, 5 bases. CDR1 and CDR2 (germline): LGHNA, YNFKEQ. This CDR3 comprises 15 residues. Trimming stripped 1 base from V and 6 bases from J, with 15 bases between. CDR3 nucleotide sequence: TGTGCCAGCAGCCAAGTGTCGGGGGTGGGCTCTGAAGCTTTCTTT. Translating gives CASSQVSGVGSEAFF.

The rearrangement uses TRBV12-5 and TRBJ1-3, with a possible D match to TRBD1 (5 bases). CDR3 length: 16 residues. Germline loops: CDR1 LGHNT, CDR2 FRNRAP. The V gene lost 1 base and the J gene lost 4 bases, with 14 bases spanning the gap. This CDR3 is CASGLAYRMEGNTIYF. The CDR3 DNA reads as TGTGCTAGTGGTTTGGCCTACAGGATGGAAGGAAACACCATATATTTT.